These 29 T cell receptor beta chains were sequenced from one sample in a study of T cell responses to AZD1222 COVID-19 vaccine. Sequencing used immunoSEQ multiplex PCR; TCRdb keeps in-frame clones, though not all of them. The sample has around 110,000 clones; approximately 84% are singletons. This material consisted of peripheral blood, taken on day 0 of AZD1222 vaccination. The origin of the receptors is an adult in good health.

The rearrangement uses TRBV5-1 and TRBJ2-3; the match to TRBD2 covers 13 bases. Per the germline V gene, CDR1 is SGHRS and CDR2 is YFSETQ. V gave up 1 base and J gave up 5 bases; unmatched junction bases: 4. The CDR3 runs to 16 residues. The DNA for the CDR3 is TGCGCCAGCAGCTTGACTAGCGGGGGGGTTGGAGATACGCAGTATTTT. Encoded protein: CASSLTSGGVGDTQYF.

The J gene is TRBJ1-3, the V gene TRBV11-2, with 7 positions matching TRBD1. Germline V lookup: CDR1 SGHAT, CDR2 FQNNGV. The V and J ends lost 4 bases and 4 bases, in that order; junction bases with no gene match: 10. The CDR3 extends over 16 amino acids. CDR3 in DNA: TGTGCCAGCAGCTGGGGAGACAGGGTCATCGGAAACACCATATATTTT. Translating it yields CASSWGDRVIGNTIYF.

J is TRBJ1-6 and V is TRBV19; D is perhaps TRBD1 (5 bases). The CDR3 contains 15 residues. V was shortened by 3 bases and J by 8 bases, with 14 bases between the two germline ends. Germline V gene sequence: CDR1 LNHDA, CDR2 SQIVND (reference sequence). The CDR3 region has the DNA TGTGCCAGTAGTATCAGTCAGGGAGCCGATTCACCCCTCCACTTT. Protein: CASSISQGADSPLHF. The full variable domain, its missing parts supplied by reference TRBV19 and TRBJ1-6, is DGGITQSPKYLFRKEGQNVTLSCEQNLNHDAMYWYRQDPGQGLRLIYYSQIVNDFQKGDIAEGYSVSREKKESFPLTVTSAQKNPTAFYLCASSISQGADSPLHFGNGTRLTVT.

The chain uses TRBV7-3 and TRBJ2-1; 8 nucleotides line up with TRBD1. Germline-derived CDR1 and CDR2 are SGHTA and FQGTGA. The CDR3 runs to 18 residues. With V trimmed by 5 bases and J by 7 bases, 19 bases remained unmatched. CDR3 DNA sequence: TGTGCCAGCAGCGAAGGGGCAGGGGGCCTGTCGGGGCTGAATGAGCAGTTCTTC. This translates into CASSEGAGGLSGLNEQFF.

In DNA, the CDR3 is TGTGCCAGCAGCTTGGCAGGGGAGGTGAAGCCCCAGCATTTT. Residues: CASSLAGEVKPQHF. This chain joins TRBV5-5 and TRBJ1-5; a possible D gene is TRBD1 (6 bases). The CDR3 is 14 residues long. V lost 0 bases and J lost 8, with 12 bases in between. Germline assignment: CDR1 SGHKS and CDR2 YYEKEE (reference sequence).

V usage is TRBV3-1 (or the pseudogene TRBV3-2) and J usage is TRBJ2-7; unclear D gene. Germline V CDR1 and CDR2: LGHDT, YNNKEL (reference sequence). CDR3 length equals 11 residues. The V end was cut by 3 bases, the J end by 3 bases, with 3 bases between. The CDR3 nucleotides are TGTGCCAGCAGCCAGCTCTACGAGCAGTACTTC. The encoded protein is CASSQLYEQYF.

This clone has just one count. The J gene is TRBJ1-5, the V gene TRBV25-1; D uncertain. The CDR3 is 13 residues long. The V gene lost 2 bases and the J gene lost 2 bases, with 4 bases spanning the gap. Germline assignment: CDR1 MGHDK and CDR2 SYGVNS. DNA of the CDR3: TGTGCCAGCAGTGAACCGGGCAATCAGCCCCAGCATTTT. The encoded protein is CASSEPGNQPQHF.

The V and J genes are TRBV2 and TRBJ2-5; D may be TRBD2 (6 bases). This CDR3 is built from 14 residues. With 7 bases removed from V and 2 bases from J, the gap between germline ends came to 14 bases. Per germline, CDR1 SNHLY and CDR2 FYNNEI. Here the CDR3 reads CASTPLDYQETQYF. For the CDR3, the DNA is TGTGCCAGCACACCCTTGGACTATCAAGAGACCCAGTACTTC.

The chain has TRBV2 and TRBJ2-5; TRBD1 aligns across 7 bases. The CDR3 consists of 14 residues. The V gene's germline CDR1 is SNHLY and CDR2 FYNNEI. V dropped 6 bases and J dropped 5; count of bases not matched to a gene: 9. The CDR3 is CASREQGPGETQYF. CDR3 sequence (DNA): TGTGCCAGCAGGGAACAGGGGCCGGGGGAGACCCAGTACTTC. The full variable domain, completed using reference TRBV2 and TRBJ2-5, is EPEVTQTPSHQVTQMGQEVILRCVPISNHLYFYWYRQILGQKVEFLVSFYNNEISEKSEIFDDQFSVERPDGSNFTLKIRSTKLEDSAMYFCASREQGPGETQYFGPGTRLLVL.

The chain carries TRBV15 and TRBJ2-3; possible D gene TRBD2, 6 bases. CDR3 length: 18 residues. Looked up from germline, CDR1 is LNHNV and CDR2 is YYDKDF (reference sequence). V lost 0 bases and J lost 1, with 17 bases in between. The CDR3 spells CATSRDLDLPGGTDTQYF. CDR3 coding DNA: TGTGCCACCAGCAGAGATCTCGATCTGCCGGGGGGCACAGATACGCAGTATTTT.

The rearrangement links TRBV9 to TRBJ2-5; 7 nucleotides line up with TRBD1. The V and J ends lost 2 bases and 1 base, in that order; junction bases with no gene match: 2. CDR3 length: 14 amino acids. The V gene's germline CDR1 is SGDLS and CDR2 YYNGEE. CDR3 nucleotide sequence: TGTGCCAGCAGCGTTGGGGACAGCCAAGAGACCCAGTACTTC. It is translated as CASSVGDSQETQYF.

The genes are TRBV7-9 and TRBJ2-5, with 8 bases that match TRBD2. The CDR3 extends over 15 amino acids. V lost 5 bases, J lost 5 bases, and 10 bases stayed unmatched. From germline, CDR1 is SEHNR and CDR2 FQNEAQ (reference sequence). CDR3 loop: CASSANSREAETQYF. Here the CDR3 DNA reads TGTGCCAGCAGCGCGAACTCGCGGGAGGCGGAGACCCAGTACTTC. Using reference TRBV7-9 and TRBJ2-5 for the parts outside the CDR3, the full variable domain is DTGVSQNPRHKITKRGQNVTFRCDPISEHNRLYWYRQTLGQGPEFLTYFQNEAQLEKSRLLSDRFSAERPKGSFSTLEIQRTEQGDSAMYLCASSANSREAETQYFGPGTRLLVL.

The chain employs TRBV15 and TRBJ2-7; weak D call: TRBD2 (6 bases). This CDR3 contains 13 residues. V was trimmed by 4 bases and J by 7 bases, leaving 14 bases between them. The germline V gene encodes CDR1 LNHNV and CDR2 YYDKDF (reference sequence). The CDR3 DNA sequence: TGTGCCACCAGCAAACAACCTAGCGAAGAGCAGTACTTC. This codes for CATSKQPSEEQYF.

The genes are TRBV5-8 and TRBJ1-5; TRBD1 might be the D (5 bases). The ends were cut back, 0 bases at V and 7 bases at J, with 11 bases in the middle. In germline, CDR1 is SGHTS, CDR2 YDEGEE. There are 14 residues in the CDR3. CDR3 residues: CASSLAQGEQPQHF. Here the CDR3 DNA reads TGTGCCAGCAGCTTGGCGCAAGGGGAACAGCCCCAGCATTTT.

The genes are TRBV28 and TRBJ2-2; the D gene is possibly TRBD1 (5 bases). The V gene's germline CDR1 is MDHEN and CDR2 SYDVKM. Trimming removed 1 base from V and 0 bases from J, with 21 bases in between. This CDR3 is 20 amino acids long. CDR3: CASSLFGYSQALTNTGELFF. The DNA of the CDR3 is TGTGCCAGCAGTTTATTTGGATACTCACAGGCACTTACGAACACCGGGGAGCTGTTTTTT.

The chain has TRBV21-1 and TRBJ2-5; the table gives TRBD2 as D, unverified against the DNA. TRBV21-1 is a documented pseudogene. This CDR3 comprises 14 residues. The DNA of the CDR3 is TGTGCCAGCAGCCGGGGGACCCACCTATCGACCCAGTACTTC. This codes for CASSRGTHLSTQYF.

This chain joins TRBV3-1 (or the pseudogene TRBV3-2) and TRBJ1-5, with D possibly matching TRBD1 (5 bases). Germline CDR1 LGHDT, CDR2 YNNKEL (reference sequence). This CDR3 contains 17 residues. V was pared by 4 bases and J by 6 bases, with 22 bases between. Here the CDR3 reads CASSPPGRMDRGQPQHF. The CDR3 nucleotides read TGTGCCAGCAGCCCCCCAGGACGCATGGATAGGGGTCAGCCCCAGCATTTT.

The genes are TRBV18 and TRBJ1-4; 7 bases fit TRBD1. After removal of 6 bases from V and 5 bases from J, the junction contained 6 bases not matched to a gene. CDR1 is KGHSH, CDR2 LQKENI, per germline. CDR3 size: 14 residues. DNA for the CDR3: TGTGCCAGCTCTCCCCTACAGGGGAATGAAAAACTGTTTTTT. It translates to CASSPLQGNEKLFF.

The CDR3 sequence is CASSRPGLGDTQYF. The CDR3 DNA is TGTGCCAGCAGTCGCCCGGGACTTGGAGATACGCAGTATTTT. The gene calls are TRBV6-2 or TRBV6-3 and TRBJ2-3, with D possibly being TRBD2 (6 bases). Germline CDR1 is MNHEY and CDR2 is SVGEGT. V was trimmed by 5 bases and J by 5 bases, leaving 14 bases between them. The CDR3 covers 14 residues.

This chain connects TRBV12-3 or TRBV12-4 to TRBJ1-2; 8 bases are shared with TRBD1. CDR3 length: 13 amino acids. V lost 6 bases, J lost 8 bases, and 8 bases stayed unmatched. CDR3 protein: CASSPDRDHGYTF. CDR3 DNA: TGTGCCAGCAGCCCGGACAGGGATCACGGCTACACCTTC.

V and J are TRBV20-1 and TRBJ1-2; perhaps TRBD1 as D (5 bases). CDR1 is DFQATT, CDR2 SNEGSKA, per germline (reference sequence). Trimming pared 3 bases from V and 0 bases from J, leaving 14 bases between. CDR3 length: 15 residues. CDR3 sequence reads: CSASLGQLTNYGYTF. The CDR3 DNA reads as TGCAGTGCTAGTTTGGGGCAGCTTACTAACTATGGCTACACCTTC.

This clone showed up just once. The chain carries TRBV10-3 and TRBJ2-7; 10 nucleotides agree with TRBD2. The CDR3 has 15 residues. The germline V gene has CDR1 ENHRY and CDR2 SYGVKD. The V segment lost 4 bases and the J segment 0 bases; nucleotides outside the gene matches: 3. CDR3 loop: CAISGSSGGSYEQYF. The DNA of the CDR3 is TGTGCCATCAGTGGTTCTAGCGGGGGCTCCTACGAGCAGTACTTC.

V gene TRBV27 combines with J gene TRBJ1-1; D remains ambiguous. CDR3 length: 13 residues. The germline V and J ends were trimmed by 3 bases and 1 base, with 6 bases remaining between them. Germline CDR1 is MNHEY and CDR2 is SMNVEV (reference sequence). The CDR3 DNA reads as TGTGCCAGCAGTTTTTCCCCGAACACTGAAGCTTTCTTT. Translating gives CASSFSPNTEAFF.

The rearrangement links TRBV29-1 to TRBJ2-1, with D perhaps matching TRBD1 (6 bases). Per germline, CDR1 SQVTM and CDR2 ANQGSEA. The CDR3 has 14 amino acids. Deletions cut 1 base from V and 9 bases from J, with 16 bases between. The CDR3 reads CSVEAPGVRGEQFF. Written as DNA, the CDR3 is TGCAGCGTTGAAGCCCCAGGGGTAAGGGGTGAGCAGTTCTTC.

The V gene is TRBV2, the J gene TRBJ1-1; 9 bases match TRBD1. Germline lookup yields CDR1 SNHLY and CDR2 FYNNEI. The CDR3 runs 14 residues. The V segment lost 6 bases and the J segment 2 bases; nucleotides outside the gene matches: 4. This chain's CDR3 is CASRKQGANTEAFF. DNA for the CDR3: TGTGCCAGCAGGAAACAGGGGGCAAACACTGAAGCTTTCTTT.

The chain carries TRBV7-3 and TRBJ1-6; D not certain. Germline V gives CDR1 SGHTA, CDR2 FQGTGA. V dropped 1 base and J dropped 7 bases, with 5 bases sitting between them. The CDR3 is 13 amino acids. Here the CDR3 DNA reads TGTGCCAGCAGCTTAATGAGGAATTCACCCCTCCACTTT. Protein: CASSLMRNSPLHF. Based on the CDR3 plus reference TRBV7-3 and TRBJ1-6, the full variable domain is GAGVSQTPSNKVTEKGKYVELRCDPISGHTALYWYRQSLGQGPEFLIYFQGTGAADDSGLPNDRFFAVRPEGSVSTLKIQRTERGDSAVYLCASSLMRNSPLHFGNGTRLTVT.

The CDR3 DNA reads TGTGCCAGCAGCTGGCCCGGGACAGTGGGCGAAAAACTGTTTTTT. Protein: CASSWPGTVGEKLFF. The chain combines TRBV5-4 with TRBJ1-4; 7 nucleotides match TRBD1. There are 15 residues in the CDR3. With V trimmed by 3 bases and J by 8 bases, 10 bases remained unmatched. CDR1 and CDR2 (germline): SGHNT, YYREEE (reference sequence).

The chain links TRBV9 to TRBJ2-5; no clear D gene. CDR3 size: 14 residues. V was shortened by 0 bases and J by 0 bases, with 6 bases between the two germline ends. CDR1 and CDR2 (germline): SGDLS, YYNGEE. CDR3 nucleotide sequence: TGTGCCAGCAGCGTAGCTGTACACCAAGAGACCCAGTACTTC. This encodes CASSVAVHQETQYF.

V usage is TRBV7-9 and J usage is TRBJ1-6; D may be TRBD1 (5 bases). V was pared by 5 bases and J by 6 bases, with 11 bases between. CDR3 length equals 14 residues. The germline gives CDR1 SEHNR, CDR2 FQNEAQ (reference sequence). The CDR3 is CASSNRGGNSPLHF. The CDR3 coding sequence is TGTGCCAGCAGCAACCGGGGGGGTAATTCACCCCTCCACTTT.